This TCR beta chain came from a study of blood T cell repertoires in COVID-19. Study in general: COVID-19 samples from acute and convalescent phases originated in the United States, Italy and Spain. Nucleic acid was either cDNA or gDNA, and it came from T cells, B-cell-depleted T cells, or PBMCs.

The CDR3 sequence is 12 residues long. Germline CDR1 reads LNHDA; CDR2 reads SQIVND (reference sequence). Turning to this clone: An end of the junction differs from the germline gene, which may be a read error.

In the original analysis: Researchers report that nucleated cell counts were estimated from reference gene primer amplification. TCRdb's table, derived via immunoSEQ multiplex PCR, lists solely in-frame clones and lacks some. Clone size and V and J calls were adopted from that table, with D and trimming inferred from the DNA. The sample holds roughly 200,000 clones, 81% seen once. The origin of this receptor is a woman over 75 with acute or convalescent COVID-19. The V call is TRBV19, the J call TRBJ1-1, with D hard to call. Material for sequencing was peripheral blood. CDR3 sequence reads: CASSMAPPREYF. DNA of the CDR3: TGTGCCAGTAGTATGGCCCCCCCCCGGGAATACTTT. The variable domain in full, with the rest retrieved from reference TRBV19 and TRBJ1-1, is DGGITQSPKYLFRKEGQNVTLSCEQNLNHDAMYWYRQDPGQGLRLIYYSQIVNDFQKGDIAEGYSVSREKKESFPLTVTSAQKNPTAFYLCASSMAPPREYFGQGTRLTVV.